A single sample gave rise to the 6 T cell receptor beta chains below, sequenced in a study of spatial heterogeneity in lung cancer. TCRdb analysed the 5' RACE reads with MiXCR anew, one entry per CDR3 protein. Of 85,000 to 100,000 distinct CDR3 sequences listed, around 12% were seen once; the top ten hold under 50%. The time point is: sample taken at primary tumor resection. This specimen consisted of PBMCs, obtained at surgery. All receptors come from a male donor with early-stage non-small cell lung cancer.

This clonotype has a handful of counts. The rearrangement links TRBV6-2 or TRBV6-3 to TRBJ2-4, with D possibly TRBD2 on 5 matching bases. CDR1 is MNHEY, CDR2 SVGEGT, per germline. The V end lost 2 bases, the J end lost 0 bases, and 20 bases lay between the germline ends. This CDR3 has 19 amino acids. In DNA, the CDR3 is TGTGCCAGCAGTTACAGCCCCGGCCAGAAGGAGGTAGCCAAAAACATTCAGTACTTC. It codes for CASSYSPGQKEVAKNIQYF.

This clonotype was counted only a few times. This rearrangement joins TRBV7-2 to TRBJ1-1, with D unclear. CDR1 SGHTA and CDR2 FQGNSA come from the germline V gene. V lost 5 bases to trimming and J lost 0 bases, with 7 bases between them. The CDR3 has 13 amino acids. CDR3: CASSPLLNTEAFF. CDR3 in DNA: TGTGCCAGCAGCCCCCTCCTGAACACTGAAGCTTTCTTT.

This clonotype was observed a handful of times. The V and J genes are TRBV28 and TRBJ1-6; D ambiguous. Germline V gene lookup returns CDR1 MDHEN and CDR2 SYDVKM. The CDR3 is made up of 13 amino acids. Trimming left V 6 bases short and J 7 bases short, with 10 bases between. CDR3 loop: CASSRTGNSPLHF. CDR3 bases: TGTGCCAGCAGCCGGACGGGGAATTCACCCCTCCACTTT.

This clonotype showed up just a few times. This chain uses TRBV5-1 with TRBJ2-3; D is perhaps TRBD1 (5 bases). The CDR3 extends over 12 amino acids. The ends were cut back, 5 bases at V and 7 bases at J, with 11 bases in the middle. Germline V CDR1 and CDR2: SGHRS, YFSETQ. The CDR3 loop is CASRGAFYTQYF. Written as DNA, the CDR3 is TGCGCCAGCAGAGGGGCCTTTTATACGCAGTATTTT.

The chain uses TRBV4-3 and TRBJ2-5; possibly TRBD2 for D (5 bases). This CDR3 contains 13 residues. Trimming pared 2 bases from V and 4 bases from J, leaving 8 bases between. Germline V CDR1 and CDR2: LGHNA, YSLEER. The CDR3 region is CASSQFEGETQYF. The CDR3 nucleotides read TGCGCCAGCAGCCAATTTGAGGGAGAGACCCAGTACTTC.

The chain employs TRBV11-2 and TRBJ2-7, with unresolved D. Trimming cost V 0 bases and J 0 bases, with 9 bases left between them. CDR3 length equals 15 residues. Per the germline V gene, CDR1 is SGHAT and CDR2 is FQNNGV. The CDR3 spells CASSLEPLSSYEQYF. CDR3 DNA sequence: TGTGCCAGCAGCTTAGAACCCCTCTCCTCCTACGAGCAGTACTTC.